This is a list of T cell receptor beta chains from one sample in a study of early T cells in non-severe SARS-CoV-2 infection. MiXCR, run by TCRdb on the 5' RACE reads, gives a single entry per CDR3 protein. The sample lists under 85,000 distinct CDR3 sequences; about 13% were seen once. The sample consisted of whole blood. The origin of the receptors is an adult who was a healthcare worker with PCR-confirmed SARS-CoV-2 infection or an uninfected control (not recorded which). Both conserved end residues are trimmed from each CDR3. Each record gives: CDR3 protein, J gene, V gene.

CDR3 protein: ASSRAGYEQY
J gene: TRBJ2-7
V gene: TRBV5-4

CDR3 protein: SASGSGGEY
J gene: TRBJ2-3
V gene: TRBV20-1

CDR3 protein: ASSDRGLQPQH
J gene: TRBJ1-5
V gene: TRBV7-2

CDR3 protein: ASSPRTSGGPMSDTQY
J gene: TRBJ2-3
V gene: TRBV27

CDR3 protein: ASSLYPTGIGEKLF
J gene: TRBJ1-4
V gene: TRBV28

CDR3 protein: ASTGLGRGDEQF
J gene: TRBJ2-1
V gene: TRBV12-3/TRBV12-4

CDR3 protein: ASLWGLNTGELF
J gene: TRBJ2-2
V gene: TRBV7-8

CDR3 protein: ASSLAQGGTNTEAF
J gene: TRBJ1-1
V gene: TRBV5-1

CDR3 protein: AWSGRNTEAF
J gene: TRBJ1-1
V gene: TRBV30

CDR3 protein: ASSLGGPSIYEQY
J gene: TRBJ2-7
V gene: TRBV7-2